Sequencing of this T cell receptor (beta chain) was carried out in a study of cytomegalovirus exposure and HLA in healthy donors. General observations from the study: Analysis performed later showed TCR beta chains linked to HLA being more clonally expanded than equally common others. Reports showed the classifier diagnosing cytomegalovirus status with high specificity and sensitivity.

Turning to this clone: Antigen: not known.

The study ran its PCR with 60 Vbeta and 13 Jbeta primers. Original analysis: Unique TCR beta chains totaled some 78 million in a later count, with around 10 million of them shared. The assay was immunoSEQ multiplex PCR, and TCRdb's table has in-frame clones only and misses some. The V and J calls and clone size were taken over from that table, and D and trimming were inferred from the DNA. The profile shows approximately 100,000 clones, over 65% of them singletons. Germline lookup yields CDR1 MDHEN and CDR2 SYDVKM. Trimming took 6 bases from V and 7 from J, leaving 19 bases between them. The CDR3 totals 15 residues.

The sequenced sample was PBMCs. The source of this sequence is a female donor in good health and CMV-seropositive. The chain carries TRBV28 and TRBJ2-1; weak D call: TRBD2 (6 bases). CDR3 sequence: CASRSEREVLNEQFF. The CDR3 bases are TGTGCCAGCAGGTCTGAGAGGGAGGTATTGAATGAGCAGTTCTTC.